Shown below are 20 T cell receptor beta chains from a single sample sequenced in a study of T cells in Graves' hyperthyroidism and ophthalmopathy. The CDR3 regions of TCR beta were amplified from RNA transcripts. HTBI primers were employed in a first-round RT-PCR of the TCR CDR3. TCRdb re-analysed the multiplex PCR reads in MiXCR, keeping a single row per CDR3 protein. In the table there are 450,000 to 700,000 distinct CDR3 sequences, about 45% of which are singletons. Sequencing was done on a sample of peripheral blood or thyroid tissue (not recorded which). All receptors derive from an adult woman with Graves' disease, either hyperthyroidism or ophthalmopathy (not recorded which).

At least ten counts were recorded for this clonotype. This chain joins TRBV20-1 and TRBJ2-7; 9 nucleotides line up with TRBD2. With 5 bases clipped from V and 0 bases from J, the junction kept 11 bases outside the gene matches. The CDR3 spans 16 residues. Per germline, CDR1 DFQATT and CDR2 SNEGSKA (reference sequence). CDR3 amino acids: CSAVGLAGPSSYEQYF. CDR3 coding DNA: TGCAGTGCTGTAGGCCTAGCGGGACCGAGCTCCTACGAGCAGTACTTC.

With respect to this clonotype: The junction differs from germline at one of its ends, possibly a read error. The genes are TRBV11-2 and TRBJ2-6; 7 bases fit TRBD2. Looked up from germline, CDR1 is SGHAT and CDR2 is FQNNGV. The CDR3 length is 12 residues. CDR3 coding DNA: TGTGCCAGCAGCTTGGGAGGGAACCCTGAAGCTTTC. Protein sequence: CASSLGGNPEAF.

The chain carries TRBV10-2 and TRBJ2-7; no reliable D call. The V gene's germline CDR1 is WSHSY and CDR2 SAAADI. Deletions cut 6 bases from V and 6 bases from J, with 12 bases between. This CDR3 has 12 residues. CDR3 amino acids: CASSSYSVEQYF. The CDR3 bases are TGCGCCAGCAGCTCCTACTCGGTCGAGCAGTACTTC.

The rearrangement links TRBV25-1 to TRBJ2-7; TRBD2 matches 7 bases. The germline V gene has CDR1 MGHDK and CDR2 SYGVNS. After removal of 7 bases from V and 0 bases from J, the junction contained 9 bases not matched to a gene. The CDR3 is 15 residues long. CDR3 DNA: TGTGCCAGCATCGAGGGGACTACCAGCTCCTACGAGCAGTACTTC. Its translation: CASIEGTTSSYEQYF.

This clonotype has just a few counts. A much larger clone lies one base from this, so it may be a read error. V is TRBV20-1 and J is TRBJ2-7; TRBD2 agrees at 9 bases. The CDR3 length is 16 residues. From germline, CDR1 is DFQATT and CDR2 SNEGSKA (reference sequence). The chain's CDR3 is CSASSFFGLATYVQYF. Written as DNA, the CDR3 is TGCAGTGCTAGTAGTTTTTTCGGACTAGCGACCTACGTGCAGTACTTC.

This clonotype was observed at least ten times. The chain is built from TRBV7-2 and TRBJ1-2; D ambiguous. The CDR3 is 15 amino acids. Per germline, CDR1 SGHTA and CDR2 FQGNSA. Deletions cut 1 base from V and 4 bases from J, with 13 bases between. The CDR3 DNA reads TGTGCCAGCAGCTTAGTCGTATCTGGGTCCTATGGCTACACCTTC. This sequence encodes CASSLVVSGSYGYTF. The full variable domain, its missing parts supplied by reference TRBV7-2 and TRBJ1-2, is GAGVSQSPSNKVTEKGKDVELRCDPISGHTALYWYRQSLGQGLEFLIYFQGNSAPDKSGLPSDRFSAERTGGSVSTLTIQRTQQEDSAVYLCASSLVVSGSYGYTFGSGTRLTVV.

The gene calls are TRBV11-2 and TRBJ2-2; TRBD1 is a possible D gene (5 bases). This CDR3 contains 16 residues. The V and J ends lost 5 bases and 0 bases respectively, with 13 bases between them. Germline loops: CDR1 SGHAT, CDR2 FQNNGV. As DNA, the CDR3 is TGTGCCAGCAGCCAAGGAGACAGAGCGAACACCGGGGAGCTGTTTTTT. Translation: CASSQGDRANTGELFF.

The gene calls are TRBV20-1 and TRBJ1-2, with D uncertain. V gave up 6 bases and J gave up 3 bases, with 11 bases separating them. Germline CDR1 reads DFQATT; CDR2 reads SNEGSKA (reference sequence). This CDR3 spans 12 amino acids. The CDR3 DNA sequence: TGCAGTGCGAAAACAAGGGACTATGGCTACACCTTC. It codes for CSAKTRDYGYTF.

This clonotype was recorded at least ten times. The chain is built from TRBV4-1 and TRBJ1-5; D not certain. The CDR3 has 14 residues. Germline CDR1 reads MGHRA; CDR2 reads YSYEKL. Trimming cost V 3 bases and J 1 base, with 7 bases left between them. CDR3 nucleotides: TGCGCCAGCAGCCATTTGGGCAGCAATCAGCCCCAGCATTTT. This gives the protein CASSHLGSNQPQHF.

This clonotype was observed many times. This chain uses TRBV7-3 with TRBJ1-6, with D perhaps matching TRBD1 (6 bases). The germline V and J ends were trimmed by 3 bases and 0 bases, with 9 bases remaining between them. CDR1 SGHTA and CDR2 FQGTGA come from the germline V gene. CDR3 size: 16 residues. The CDR3 region has the DNA TGTGCCAGCAGCTTTCAGGGGATCTCCTATAATTCACCCCTCCACTTT. This translates into CASSFQGISYNSPLHF.

The chain is built from TRBV29-1 and TRBJ2-6; the D gene could be TRBD1 or TRBD2 (5 bases each). The CDR3 totals 14 residues. Trimming left V 4 bases short and J 2 bases short, with 9 bases between. The germline CDR1 and CDR2 sequences are SQVTM and ANQGSEA. The CDR3 DNA is TGCAGCGTTGTTGGGGGTCCTGGGGCCAACGTCCTGACTTTC. Amino acids: CSVVGGPGANVLTF.

J is TRBJ1-5 and V is TRBV19, with TRBD1 as a possible D gene (5 bases). There are 15 residues in the CDR3. Per germline, CDR1 LNHDA and CDR2 SQIVND (reference sequence). Trimming cost V 8 bases and J 2 bases, with 16 bases left between them. The CDR3 sequence: CASHQLGRRNQPQHF. The CDR3 DNA reads as TGTGCCAGTCACCAATTGGGGCGACGCAATCAGCCCCAGCATTTT.

This clonotype came up a few times. The genes are TRBV7-9 and TRBJ1-6; 8 nucleotides align to TRBD1. Germline CDR1 reads SEHNR; CDR2 reads FQNEAQ (reference sequence). The CDR3 runs 14 residues. With 3 bases clipped from V and 8 bases from J, the junction kept 3 bases outside the gene matches. CDR3 in amino acids: CASSLTGAHSPLHF. The DNA of the CDR3 is TGTGCCAGCAGCTTGACAGGGGCCCATTCACCCCTCCACTTT.

This clonotype was seen a few times. The chain uses TRBV20-1 and TRBJ1-1, with D unclear. Germline-derived CDR1 and CDR2 are DFQATT and SNEGSKA (reference sequence). V was clipped by 2 bases and J by 5 bases, with 12 bases between them. The CDR3 length is 13 residues. CDR3 protein: CSARKRWGTEAFF. CDR3 nucleotides: TGCAGTGCTAGAAAACGTTGGGGAACTGAAGCTTTCTTT.

In its sample, this clonotype was seen many times. V usage is TRBV9 and J usage is TRBJ2-5; D is unclear. Per the germline V gene, CDR1 is SGDLS and CDR2 is YYNGEE. V lost 4 bases and J 1 base, leaving 11 bases between the germline ends. This CDR3 region has 14 residues. The CDR3 sequence is CASSLDPLQETQYF. The CDR3 DNA reads TGTGCCAGCAGCTTAGACCCGCTCCAAGAGACCCAGTACTTC.

The chain recombines TRBV5-1 with TRBJ2-2; 7 bases map to TRBD1. The V gene end was trimmed by 4 bases and the J gene end by 2 bases; junction bases not matched to a gene: 8. Looked up from germline, CDR1 is SGHRS and CDR2 is YFSETQ. The CDR3 is 16 amino acids. The CDR3 DNA follows: TGCGCCAGCAGCCCGTTGACAGGGACCAACACCGGGGAGCTGTTTTTT. This encodes CASSPLTGTNTGELFF.

This chain joins TRBV20-1 and TRBJ1-5, with D maybe TRBD1 (5 bases). Germline CDR1 is DFQATT and CDR2 is SNEGSKA (reference sequence). V was shortened by 3 bases and J by 2 bases, with 14 bases between the two germline ends. The CDR3 loop spans 15 amino acids. The CDR3 loop reads CSARTRVSGNQPQHF. The CDR3 nucleotides are TGCAGTGCTAGGACCAGGGTCTCGGGCAATCAGCCCCAGCATTTT.

This clonotype was seen at least ten times. For the CDR3, the DNA is TGTGCCAGCAGCCGGCTAGCGGGGTTCCAAGAGACCCAGTACTTC. Its translation: CASSRLAGFQETQYF. The genes are TRBV5-5 and TRBJ2-5; 9 bases fit TRBD2. V lost 4 bases, J lost 1 base, and 5 bases stayed unmatched. CDR1 and CDR2 (germline): SGHKS, YYEKEE (reference sequence). The CDR3 contains 15 residues.

This clonotype appeared many times. The rearrangement joins TRBV24-1 to TRBJ2-7; D is unresolved. The length of the CDR3 is 16 residues. CDR1 is KGHDR and CDR2 is SFDVKD in the germline V gene. The V end was cut by 3 bases, the J end by 3 bases, with 17 bases between. The CDR3 reads CATSDRDRSGRYEQYF. CDR3 sequence (DNA): TGTGCCACCAGTGATCGTGACCGATCAGGCCGCTACGAGCAGTACTTC.

At least ten counts were recorded for this clonotype. This rearrangement joins TRBV12-3 or TRBV12-4 to TRBJ1-2; 7 positions match TRBD1. The CDR3 is made up of 15 amino acids. Unmatched junction bases numbered 11, after V lost 5 bases and J lost 5 bases. For the CDR3, the DNA is TGTGCCAGCAGTCCAAGGCCGGGCAGGGGGTATGGCTACACCTTC. This encodes CASSPRPGRGYGYTF.